The source of this T cell receptor (beta chain) is a study of T cell repertoires in cytomegalovirus infection. TCRdb analysed the reads with MiXCR anew, one entry per CDR3 protein. This table holds approximately 470,000 distinct CDR3 sequences, about 44% found once. CDR3 length equals 14 residues. The V gene lost 3 bases and the J gene lost 0 bases, with 7 bases spanning the gap. Germline V gene sequence: CDR1 KGHSY, CDR2 FQNENV. As to this clonotype: As yet, its antigen is unknown.

The chain joins TRBV16 to TRBJ2-3; D gene ambiguous. Material: cultured PBMCs, obtained from culture after CMV antigen stimulation. The TCR was taken from a human donor in good health (CMV status not recorded). Some clones in this sample may be carry-over from other donors' samples. Here the CDR3 DNA reads TGTGCCAGCAGCCAGCGATCGAGCACAGATACGCAGTATTTT. This sequence encodes CASSQRSSTDTQYF.